A selection of T cell receptor beta chains follows, all from one sample in a study of vaccination and CD4 T cells after COVID-19. TCRdb passed the PCR reads through MiXCR, listing each CDR3 protein once. The table lists about 27,000 distinct CDR3 sequences, approximately 62% of them singletons. These receptors' targets are unknown. The input for sequencing was CD4+ T cells from blood, cultured in vitro, taken after SARS-CoV-2 vaccination. These receptors originate from a human donor who received a COVID-19 vaccine. Each CDR3 is given with its conserved first and last residue. The D gene is left open where the match is weak. Part of the rows lack a size; the others show once, few, many or a class for expanded clones.

cdr3_nt cdr3_aa clone_size cdr3_length v_call d_call j_call
TGTGCCACCAGCAGGGTACAGGGCTACGAGCAGTACTTC CATSRVQGYEQYF - 13 TRBV15 - TRBJ2-7
TGTGCCAGCAGTCGCCGGGACAGGGACTCTGAAGCTTTCTTT CASSRRDRDSEAFF - 14 TRBV27 TRBD1 TRBJ1-1
TGCAGTCCTTCCTCGACAGGGGGAGAGACCCAGTACTTC CSPSSTGGETQYF once 13 TRBV20-1 TRBD1 TRBJ2-5
TGTGCCAGTAGACGACAGGGGGCGGACACTGAAGCTTTCTTT CASRRQGADTEAFF - 14 TRBV19 TRBD1 TRBJ1-1
TGCAGTGCTTCGAGCGGGGGGGGGGATACGCAGTATTTT CSASSGGGDTQYF - 13 TRBV20-1 TRBD2 TRBJ2-3
TGTGCCAGCAGCTTCGAAGGGGGCTCCTACAATGAGCAGTTCTTC CASSFEGGSYNEQFF - 15 TRBV5-5 - TRBJ2-1
TGTGCCATCAGCCAACAGGGGGCCGGCAATCAGCCCCAGCATTTT CAISQQGAGNQPQHF - 15 TRBV10-3 TRBD1 TRBJ1-5
TGTGCCAGCAGCCAAGATCGGGCTAGGGACGGCACAGATACGCAGTATTTT CASSQDRARDGTDTQYF - 17 TRBV4-2 - TRBJ2-3
TGTGCCAGCAGCCCTCGCGGTACCGGTCCTGGAAACACCATATATTTT CASSPRGTGPGNTIYF - 16 TRBV11-3 - TRBJ1-3
TGCAGTGCTAGAAAACAGGATTTTCGGTACGAGCAGTACTTC CSARKQDFRYEQYF few 14 TRBV20-1 - TRBJ2-7
TGTGCCAGCAGCTCTCCTAGCGGGGGGGCCGGGCAAGAGACCCAGTACTTC CASSSPSGGAGQETQYF - 17 TRBV7-6 TRBD2 TRBJ2-5
TGTGCCAGCAGCTTTTTAGATATGAACACTGAAGCTTTCTTT CASSFLDMNTEAFF - 14 TRBV5-5 - TRBJ1-1
TGTGCCAGCAGTACGTTTAACAGGGGGCGATCTGAAAAACTGTTTTTT CASSTFNRGRSEKLFF - 16 TRBV6-1 TRBD1 TRBJ1-4
TGTGCCAGCAGGGGTAAGACGCATGAAAAACTGTTTTTT CASRGKTHEKLFF - 13 TRBV19 - TRBJ1-4
TGTGCCAGCAGCTTAGAAGTCAGGGGGTACTACGAGCAGTACTTC CASSLEVRGYYEQYF - 15 TRBV11-3 TRBD1 TRBJ2-7
TGTGCCAGCAGTGAGGAGGGGGACACTGAAGCTTTCTTT CASSEEGDTEAFF few 13 TRBV2 - TRBJ1-1
TGTGCCAGCAGCTTGGGGGCCCGCACAGATACGCAGTATTTT CASSLGARTDTQYF - 14 TRBV11-3 - TRBJ2-3
TGTGCCAGCACCCCAAATCGGACCCGCACAGATACGCAGTATTTT CASTPNRTRTDTQYF - 15 TRBV9 - TRBJ2-3
TGTGCCAGCAGCCCCCGCTCCGGGGCTTGGAACTATGGCTACACCTTC CASSPRSGAWNYGYTF - 16 TRBV27 - TRBJ1-2
TGTGCCAGCAGCTTAAATTCCCCGGGATCCACAGATACGCAGTATTTT CASSLNSPGSTDTQYF few 16 TRBV11-3 - TRBJ2-3
TGCAGTGCTGACCCCGGGACAGGGACCTCCTACGAGCAGTACTTC CSADPGTGTSYEQYF - 15 TRBV20-1 TRBD1 TRBJ2-7
TGTGCCAGCAGCAGACAGGGGTTCTGGGAGACCCAGTACTTC CASSRQGFWETQYF - 14 TRBV7-2 TRBD1 TRBJ2-5
TGCAGTGCTAGTACAATCCTGGGCAGACAAGAGACCCAGTACTTC CSASTILGRQETQYF - 15 TRBV20-1 - TRBJ2-5
TGTGCCAGCAGTTTGGACGTAGCCAAAAACATTCAGTACTTC CASSLDVAKNIQYF - 14 TRBV27 - TRBJ2-4
TGCAGTGCCCCATTTAACACAGATACGCAGTATTTT CSAPFNTDTQYF - 12 TRBV20-1 - TRBJ2-3
TGTGCCACTCGAAAGGCCGGGTCTGCTTTTACCTACGAGCAGTACTTC CATRKAGSAFTYEQYF - 16 TRBV10-3 - TRBJ2-7
TGTGCCAGCAGCTTAACCGACGGGGATTACGAGCAGTACTTC CASSLTDGDYEQYF few 14 TRBV11-1 - TRBJ2-7
TGTGCCAGCTCACAGGGGCCAGCTAACTATGGCTACACCTTC CASSQGPANYGYTF - 14 TRBV18 - TRBJ1-2
TGTGCCTGGAGTGTCGAAGGCTATGGCTACACCTTC CAWSVEGYGYTF few 12 TRBV30 - TRBJ1-2
TGTGCCAGCAGCCCTACAGAATACTCCTACGAGCAGTACTTC CASSPTEYSYEQYF once 14 TRBV7-7 - TRBJ2-7
TGCAGTGCTAGAGATCGTTGGGGGAGCTCCTACAATGAGCAGTTCTTC CSARDRWGSSYNEQFF few 16 TRBV20-1 - TRBJ2-1
TGCGCCAGCAGGTGGGACAGGGGCATTAACTATGGCTACACCTTC CASRWDRGINYGYTF once 15 TRBV10-2 TRBD1 TRBJ1-2
TGTGCCAGCAGTCCCGGACGGATCCAAGAGACCCAGTACTTC CASSPGRIQETQYF few 14 TRBV12-3/TRBV12-4 - TRBJ2-5
TGCGCCAGCAGCTTGGCCCGTACAGGGGGGAACTACGAGCAGTACTTC CASSLARTGGNYEQYF - 16 TRBV5-1 TRBD1 TRBJ2-7
TGTGCCAGTAGTACCCAGGGGGCAACTAATGAAAAACTGTTTTTT CASSTQGATNEKLFF - 15 TRBV19 TRBD1 TRBJ1-4
TGCAGTGCGCAGGGTGGGGACAATACCCTCAACTATGGCTACACCTTC CSAQGGDNTLNYGYTF few 16 TRBV20-1 - TRBJ1-2
TGTGCCAGCAGTGAAGGACGGGGCAATCAGCCCCAGCATTTT CASSEGRGNQPQHF few 14 TRBV6-1 - TRBJ1-5
TGTGCCACCAGCAGGGGACAGGGGACAGATACGCAGTATTTT CATSRGQGTDTQYF - 14 TRBV15 TRBD1 TRBJ2-3
TGTGCCTGGAGTGTACGACTAGCGGATACCTACGAGCAGTACTTC CAWSVRLADTYEQYF once 15 TRBV30 TRBD2 TRBJ2-7
TGTGCCAGCAGTTATGTGGTGGGCAGGGCGATCAATGAGCAGCTCTTC CASSYVVGRAINEQLF - 16 TRBV6-5 - TRBJ2-1
TGTGCCAGCAGCCCAAGGACAGGGCGCGGTACTGAAGCTTTCTTT CASSPRTGRGTEAFF - 15 TRBV5-4 TRBD1 TRBJ1-1
TGTGCCAGCAACGGACAGGGAAACTATGGCTACACCTTC CASNGQGNYGYTF - 13 TRBV12-3/TRBV12-4 TRBD1 TRBJ1-2
TGTGCCAGCAGCAACGGACTAGCGGGGGGCGCAAACATTCAGTACTTC CASSNGLAGGANIQYF - 16 TRBV6-6 TRBD2 TRBJ2-4
TGTGCCACCAGTGACCCTTGGACAGCACCCTACGAGCAGTACTTC CATSDPWTAPYEQYF - 15 TRBV24-1 - TRBJ2-7
TGCGCCAGCAGCCACGACAGGGATTCCTACGAGCAGTACTTC CASSHDRDSYEQYF few 14 TRBV4-1 TRBD1 TRBJ2-7
TGTGCCAGCAGTTCCGCGGCGGGGGGGATAAATACGCAGTATTTT CASSSAAGGINTQYF - 15 TRBV6-2/TRBV6-3 TRBD2 TRBJ2-3
TGTGCCAGCAGCCGACCAGCGAAGGACAGGGTCGGGGGAAATGAGCAGTTCTTC CASSRPAKDRVGGNEQFF - 18 TRBV21-1 - TRBJ2-1
TGTGCCAGCAGCCGGACAGCGGCGGCAGAGACCCAGTACTTC CASSRTAAAETQYF few 14 TRBV6-1 - TRBJ2-5
TGTGCCAGCAGCGTAACGGCAGGGGGCGAGCGTTCACCCCTCCACTTT CASSVTAGGERSPLHF - 16 TRBV9 TRBD1 TRBJ1-6
TGTGCCAGCAGCTCGCAGGGGGCATGGACAGATACGCAGTATTTT CASSSQGAWTDTQYF - 15 TRBV7-3 TRBD1 TRBJ2-3
TGTGCCAGCATTCGGGATCCGAACACCGGGGGGCTGTTTTTT CASIRDPNTGGLFF - 14 TRBV6-1 - TRBJ2-2